The clone carrying this T cell receptor beta chain appeared a few times. The antigen is not known. These data originate in a study of identical twins. Unique molecular identifiers were present on cDNA, and template switching added a universal primer site. TCRdb re-called the 5' RACE reads through MiXCR, storing one row per CDR3 protein. The sample lists about 240,000 distinct CDR3 sequences; approximately 6.8% were seen once. V was pared by 6 bases and J by 4 bases, with 7 bases between. The V gene's germline CDR1 is MNHEY and CDR2 SMNVEV (reference sequence). The CDR3 length is 13 residues. General study points: The abundant beta clonotypes from cord blood had fewer insertions, and memory repertoires had none of this.

These same data were also listed under a study on yellow fever vaccine responses in identical twins.

The TCR sequence derives from a young woman in good health. Specimen: CD8+ T cells sorted from blood. This chain uses TRBV27 with TRBJ1-6; D ambiguous. CDR3 sequence: CASSGVYNSPLHF. CDR3 in DNA: TGTGCCAGCAGCGGGGTATATAATTCACCCCTCCACTTT.